Listed below are T cell receptor beta chains from one sample, sequenced in a study of monozygotic twins with inflammatory bowel disease. TCRdb reanalyzed the 5' RACE reads and collapses them to one entry per CDR3 protein, without DNA. This table holds approximately 400,000 distinct CDR3 sequences. The sequenced sample was blood. The receptors come from a human donor with ulcerative colitis or Crohn's disease, or a healthy co-twin of an affected twin (not recorded which). CDR3s include the opening cysteine and the closing phenylalanine or tryptophan.

J gene,V gene,CDR3 protein
TRBJ2-5,TRBV27,CASSPLTRVGETQYF
TRBJ1-5,TRBV24-1,CATGGDRFNQPQHF
TRBJ1-6,TRBV24-1,CATAGGTTYNSPLHF
TRBJ2-3,TRBV20-1,CSAFYPGHHLDTQYF
TRBJ2-7,TRBV14,CASSQVGGPYEQYF
TRBJ2-7,TRBV10-3,CAISESLGHQNYEQYF
TRBJ2-7,TRBV4-2,CASSQGTSGGDEQYF
TRBJ2-1,TRBV5-1,CASSFPLAGGSSYNEQFF
TRBJ2-2,TRBV9,CASSVEYGGGELFF
TRBJ2-1,TRBV6-2/TRBV6-3,CASGPSGRYEQFF
TRBJ2-1,TRBV9,CASSVIGVSYNEQFF
TRBJ2-2,TRBV27,CASSELAGVTHTGELFF
TRBJ2-7,TRBV5-1,CASSRDRPAFEQYF
TRBJ1-2,TRBV27,CASSPGTGGNYGYTF
TRBJ2-1,TRBV20-1,CSAPPLAARGYNEQFF
TRBJ2-1,TRBV9,CASTPRTPSSYNEQFF
TRBJ2-7,TRBV10-3,CAISITSLGSYEQYF
TRBJ2-3,TRBV2,CASRLAGVIRTDTQYF
TRBJ2-3,TRBV6-6,CASIGDGTDTQYF
TRBJ1-1,TRBV30,CAWSVLLGGPTEAFF
TRBJ2-3,TRBV20-1,CSASGGTGGRDTQYF
TRBJ1-2,TRBV29-1,CSVTGQDRNYGYTF
TRBJ1-1,TRBV6-5,CASSRGLLLNTEAFF
TRBJ2-4,TRBV7-2,CASSLGSDRAKNIQYF
TRBJ1-1,TRBV5-1,CASSGSISADTEAFF
TRBJ1-2,TRBV6-5,CASSYSSPTSYGYTF
TRBJ2-1,TRBV7-3,CASSPLTGTRPHEQFF
TRBJ2-3,TRBV24-1,CATSEGGSGKGTQYF
TRBJ2-3,TRBV30,CAWTSGRVNTQYF
TRBJ2-3,TRBV5-5,CASSLRPVAGGDTQYF
TRBJ1-5,TRBV25-1,CASRYRVGNQPQHF
TRBJ2-3,TRBV5-1,CASSELAGGPDTQYF
TRBJ1-3,TRBV7-2,CASSLVGGSGNTIYF
TRBJ2-7,TRBV7-2,CASTRGATYEQYF
TRBJ1-2,TRBV6-5,CASSSHRDGEANYGYTF
TRBJ2-3,TRBV12-3/TRBV12-4,CASSFLHGQTDTQYF
TRBJ2-3,TRBV20-1,CSANQRGTDTQYF
TRBJ1-6,TRBV28,CASSLVGDWAPLHF
TRBJ2-3,TRBV15,CATSREGNGLAGDSTQYF
TRBJ2-6,TRBV5-6,CASSLFGNSGANVLTF
TRBJ1-1,TRBV20-1,CSAFPSSGYIEAFF
TRBJ1-2,TRBV5-1,CASSLAFTGGHGYTF
TRBJ2-5,TRBV20-1,CSAPDRSGKETQYF
TRBJ2-3,TRBV11-2,CASSGRGSNTQYF
TRBJ2-5,TRBV5-1,CASSLDPGTETQYF
TRBJ1-6,TRBV12-3/TRBV12-4,CASSRPGQGDLHF
TRBJ2-1,TRBV10-3,CAISKGTSDEQFF
TRBJ2-4,TRBV24-1,CATSNPPPLTSGMKNIQYF
TRBJ2-3,TRBV6-5,CASKATGTDTQYF
TRBJ2-5,TRBV6-5,CASSYAAPGGTQYF
TRBJ2-7,TRBV20-1,CSAETRDSSYEQYF
TRBJ1-5,TRBV15,CATSRVYSAGRNQPQHF
TRBJ2-2,TRBV21-1,CASSMGQGAYTGELFF